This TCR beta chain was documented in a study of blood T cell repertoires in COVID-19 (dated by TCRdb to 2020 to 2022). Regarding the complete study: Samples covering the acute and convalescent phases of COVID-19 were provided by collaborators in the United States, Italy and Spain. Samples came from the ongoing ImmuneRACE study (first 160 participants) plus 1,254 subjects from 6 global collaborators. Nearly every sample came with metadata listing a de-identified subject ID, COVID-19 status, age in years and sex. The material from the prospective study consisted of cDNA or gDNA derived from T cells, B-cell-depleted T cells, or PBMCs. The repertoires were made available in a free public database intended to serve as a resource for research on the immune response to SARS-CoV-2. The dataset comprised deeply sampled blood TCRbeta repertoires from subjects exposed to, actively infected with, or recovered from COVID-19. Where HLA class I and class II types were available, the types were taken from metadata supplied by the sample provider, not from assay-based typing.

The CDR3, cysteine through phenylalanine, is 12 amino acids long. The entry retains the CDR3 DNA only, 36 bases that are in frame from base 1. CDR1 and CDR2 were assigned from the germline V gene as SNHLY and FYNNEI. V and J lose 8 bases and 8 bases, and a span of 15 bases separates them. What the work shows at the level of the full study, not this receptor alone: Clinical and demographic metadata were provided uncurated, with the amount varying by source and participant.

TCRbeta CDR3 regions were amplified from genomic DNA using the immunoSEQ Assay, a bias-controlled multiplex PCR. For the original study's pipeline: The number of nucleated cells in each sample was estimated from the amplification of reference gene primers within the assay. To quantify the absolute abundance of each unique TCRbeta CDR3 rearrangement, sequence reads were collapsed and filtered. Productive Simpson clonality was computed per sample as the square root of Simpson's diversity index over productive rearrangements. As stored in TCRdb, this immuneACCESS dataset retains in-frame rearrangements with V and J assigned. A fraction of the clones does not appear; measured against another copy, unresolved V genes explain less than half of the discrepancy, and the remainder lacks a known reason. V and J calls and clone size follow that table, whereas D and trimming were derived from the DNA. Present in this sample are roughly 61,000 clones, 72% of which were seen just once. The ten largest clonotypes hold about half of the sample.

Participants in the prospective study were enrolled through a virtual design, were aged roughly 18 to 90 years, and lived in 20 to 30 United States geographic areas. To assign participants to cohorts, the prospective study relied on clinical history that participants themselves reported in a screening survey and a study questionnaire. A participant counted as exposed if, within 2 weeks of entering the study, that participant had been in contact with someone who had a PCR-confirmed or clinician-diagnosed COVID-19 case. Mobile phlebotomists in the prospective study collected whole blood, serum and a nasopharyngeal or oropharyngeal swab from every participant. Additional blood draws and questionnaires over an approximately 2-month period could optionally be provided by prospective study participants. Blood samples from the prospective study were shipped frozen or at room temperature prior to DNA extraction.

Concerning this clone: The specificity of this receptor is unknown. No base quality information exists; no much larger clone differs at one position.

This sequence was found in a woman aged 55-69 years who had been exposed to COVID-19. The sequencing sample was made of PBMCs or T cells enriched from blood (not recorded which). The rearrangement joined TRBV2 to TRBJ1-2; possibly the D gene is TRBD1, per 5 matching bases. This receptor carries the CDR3 CASQQAKSGYTF. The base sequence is TGTGCCAGCCAACAGGCAAAGTCCGGCTACACCTTC. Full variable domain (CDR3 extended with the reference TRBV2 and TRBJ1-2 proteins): EPEVTQTPSHQVTQMGQEVILRCVPISNHLYFYWYRQILGQKVEFLVSFYNNEISEKSEIFDDQFSVERPDGSNFTLKIRSTKLEDSAMYFCASQQAKSGYTFGSGTRLTVV.